Detailed here is one T cell receptor beta chain. Its matching antigen is unknown. TCRdb reprocessed the PCR reads via MiXCR and lists one record per CDR3 protein. The sample records roughly 31,000 distinct CDR3 sequences, 49% being singletons. These data originate in a study of vaccination and CD4 T cells after COVID-19. Overall study: Post-vaccination samples were procured at a median of roughly 76 days following dose two (range 14 to 241).

The V end lost 2 bases, the J end lost 0 bases, and 9 bases lay between the germline ends. CDR3 size: 14 residues. Germline CDR1 is SQVTM and CDR2 is ANQGSEA. The sample's time point: late sampling 161 to 241 days after vaccination in a few convalescent patients. Study results and caveats: The rise in median SARS-CoV-2-reactive clonotypes, from around 19 to 38, was not significant. Detection of a median about 90% of reactive clones in convalescent patients was confined to the period after vaccination.

The chain links TRBV29-1 to TRBJ2-3, with D tentatively TRBD2 (5 bases). The clonotype was recovered from a human donor who had recovered from COVID-19. The sequencing used CD4+ T cells from blood, collected about 7 months after SARS-CoV-2 vaccination. The CDR3 region has the DNA TGCAGCGTTGAATCCCGGGGAAGCACAGATACGCAGTATTTT. Encoded protein: CSVESRGSTDTQYF.